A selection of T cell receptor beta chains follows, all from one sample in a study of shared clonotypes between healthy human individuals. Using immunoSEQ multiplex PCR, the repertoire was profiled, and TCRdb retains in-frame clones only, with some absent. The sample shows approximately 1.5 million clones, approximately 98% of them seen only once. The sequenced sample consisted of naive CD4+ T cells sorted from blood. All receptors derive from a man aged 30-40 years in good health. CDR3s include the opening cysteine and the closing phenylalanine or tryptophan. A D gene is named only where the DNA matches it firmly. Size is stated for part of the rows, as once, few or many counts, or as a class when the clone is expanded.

TGTGCCATCAGGGACGCGAGCTCCTACGAGCAGTACTTC,CAIRDASSYEQYF,.,TRBV10-3,.,TRBJ2-7
TGTGCCAGCAGCACTTGGCCCCGGGCTAGCGGGAGTCAAGAGACCCAGTACTTC,CASSTWPRASGSQETQYF,.,TRBV5-4,TRBD2,TRBJ2-5
TGTGCCAGCAGCCAGCGACAGGGGGCTAAGACTGGCTACACCTTC,CASSQRQGAKTGYTF,.,TRBV14,TRBD1,TRBJ1-2
TGTGCCAGCAGCGTGACAACATCCTACGAGCAGTACTTC,CASSVTTSYEQYF,.,TRBV28,.,TRBJ2-7
TGTGCCAGCAGCTTGGGGGGTTATAGCAATCAGCCCCAGCATTTT,CASSLGGYSNQPQHF,.,TRBV7-9,.,TRBJ1-5
TGCGCCAGCAGCCTGGACATCATGAACACTGAAGCTTTCTTT,CASSLDIMNTEAFF,.,TRBV5-1,.,TRBJ1-1
TGTGCCAGCAGCTTCCGAGCCTCACCTCGCGCGGATACGCAGTATTTT,CASSFRASPRADTQYF,.,TRBV7-9,.,TRBJ2-3
TGTGCCAGCAGCCCCGGCCGGCACGCCACAGATACGCAGTATTTT,CASSPGRHATDTQYF,.,TRBV7-2,.,TRBJ2-3
TGTGCCAGCAGCCCACGACCTGGGGACACCATATATTTT,CASSPRPGDTIYF,.,TRBV5-4,.,TRBJ1-3
TGTGCCAGCAGCATGGGACTAGCGGTTAGCACAGATACGCAGTATTTT,CASSMGLAVSTDTQYF,.,TRBV11-2,TRBD2,TRBJ2-3
TGCGCCAGCAGCTCCGGGACAGGGAATCAGCCCCAGCATTTT,CASSSGTGNQPQHF,.,TRBV5-1,TRBD1,TRBJ1-5
TGTGCCAGCAGTCTCGGAGGGACCGGGGAGCTGTTTTTT,CASSLGGTGELFF,.,TRBV9,.,TRBJ2-2
TGTGCCAGCTCACCCCGACCGGGTTCTAACTATGGCTACACCTTC,CASSPRPGSNYGYTF,once,TRBV18,.,TRBJ1-2
TGTGCCAGCAGCTTTGGCCCCTCGGGACAGAACACCGGGGAGCTGTTTTTT,CASSFGPSGQNTGELFF,.,TRBV7-6,.,TRBJ2-2
TGCGCCAGCAGTTTGGGGGCGCTGGGCACCGGGGAGCTGTTTTTT,CASSLGALGTGELFF,.,TRBV5-1,.,TRBJ2-2
TGTGCCAGCAGCGTAGGCCCCGGGACAGGGGGTACCGGGGAGCTGTTTTTT,CASSVGPGTGGTGELFF,.,TRBV9,TRBD1,TRBJ2-2
TGTGCCAGCAGCGAAAACGGACTAGCCGAGCAGTACTTC,CASSENGLAEQYF,.,TRBV11-2,TRBD2,TRBJ2-7
TGTGCCAGCAGCATTAAGAACACTGAAGCTTTCTTT,CASSIKNTEAFF,.,TRBV7-9,.,TRBJ1-1
TGTGCCAGCAGCTCCGGGAATAGGAACACTGAAGCTTTCTTT,CASSSGNRNTEAFF,.,TRBV11-2,.,TRBJ1-1
TGTGCCATCAGCGGGACAGGGCTGCACGAGCAGTACTTC,CAISGTGLHEQYF,.,TRBV10-3,TRBD1,TRBJ2-7
TGTGCCAGCAGGCTGGACAATGAGTACGAGCAGTACTTC,CASRLDNEYEQYF,.,TRBV2,.,TRBJ2-7
TGCGCCAGCAGCCAGCCCAATGAAAAACTGTTTTTT,CASSQPNEKLFF,.,TRBV4-1,.,TRBJ1-4
TGTGCCAGCAGCCCGAATCAGGGGGCTACAGATACGCAGTATTTT,CASSPNQGATDTQYF,.,TRBV7-9,TRBD1,TRBJ2-3
TGTGCCAGCTCACCTCCGGGACTAGGGACAGATACGCAGTATTTT,CASSPPGLGTDTQYF,.,TRBV18,TRBD2,TRBJ2-3
TGTGCCAGCAGCGATCGATTCTATGGCTACACCTTC,CASSDRFYGYTF,.,TRBV7-6,.,TRBJ1-2
TGTGCCAGCAGTTACCGACAGGACACCTACTTC,CASSYRQDTYF,.,TRBV6-5,.,TRBJ2-5
TGCAGCGTTGAAGGAGGTAGTTTTGTCTATGAGCAGTTCTTC,CSVEGGSFVYEQFF,.,TRBV29-1,.,TRBJ2-1
TGTGCCAGCAGTGAACGGGGAGACCTCGCATATAGCAATCAGCCCCAGCATTTT,CASSERGDLAYSNQPQHF,.,TRBV2,.,TRBJ1-5
TGTGCCAGCAGTGAAGTCCGGACTCAGCCCCAGCATTTT,CASSEVRTQPQHF,.,TRBV6-1,.,TRBJ1-5
TGTGCCAGCAGTTTAGCCAGGGAAGCCCCCCCCTACGAGCAGTACTTC,CASSLAREAPPYEQYF,.,TRBV27,.,TRBJ2-7
TGTGCCAGCAGCCCAGGTGGGGGTTTCGAGACCCAGTACTTC,CASSPGGGFETQYF,.,TRBV7-2,.,TRBJ2-5
TGTGCCAGTAGTATTAGCCCGCCGGGGAACACTGAAGCTTTCTTT,CASSISPPGNTEAFF,.,TRBV19,.,TRBJ1-1
TGTGCCAGCAGCAAACTCTCCTCCTACGAGCAGTACTTC,CASSKLSSYEQYF,.,TRBV7-2,.,TRBJ2-7
TGCGCCAGCAGCTTGTTAGGGCAGGTATACTACGAGCAGTACTTC,CASSLLGQVYYEQYF,.,TRBV5-1,.,TRBJ2-7
TGTGCCACCAGCAAGACTAGCTGGTACGAGCAGTACTTC,CATSKTSWYEQYF,.,TRBV15,TRBD2,TRBJ2-7
TGTGCCAGCAGCTTGACAACGGGATGGTCAGATACGCAGTATTTT,CASSLTTGWSDTQYF,.,TRBV5-4,.,TRBJ2-3
TGTGCCAGCAGCTTAGGTTCTAGCATGTCGGATACGCAGTATTTT,CASSLGSSMSDTQYF,.,TRBV7-6,.,TRBJ2-3
TGCAGTGCTAGTACCGATTACGAGCAGTACTTC,CSASTDYEQYF,.,TRBV20-1,.,TRBJ2-7
TGTGCTAGCAGCTTAATTTTGCGGGCCGAGCAGTACTTC,CASSLILRAEQYF,.,TRBV7-7,.,TRBJ2-7